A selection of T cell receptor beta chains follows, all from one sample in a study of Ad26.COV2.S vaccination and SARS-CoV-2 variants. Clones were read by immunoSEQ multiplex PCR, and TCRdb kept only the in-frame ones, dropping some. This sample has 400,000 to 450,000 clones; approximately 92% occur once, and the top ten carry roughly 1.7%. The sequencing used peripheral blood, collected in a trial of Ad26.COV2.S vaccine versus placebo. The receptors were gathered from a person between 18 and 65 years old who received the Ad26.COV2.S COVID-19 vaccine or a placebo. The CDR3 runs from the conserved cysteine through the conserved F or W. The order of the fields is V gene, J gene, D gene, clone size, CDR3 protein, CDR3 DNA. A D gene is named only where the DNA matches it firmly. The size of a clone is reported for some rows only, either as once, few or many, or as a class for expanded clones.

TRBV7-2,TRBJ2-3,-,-,CASSLGGWGTDTQYF,TGTGCCAGCAGCTTAGGGGGGTGGGGCACAGATACGCAGTATTTT
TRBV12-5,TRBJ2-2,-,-,CASGPPDFQYTGELFF,TGTGCTAGTGGTCCCCCCGACTTTCAATACACCGGGGAGCTGTTTTTT
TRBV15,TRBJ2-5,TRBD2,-,CATSREAGGPETQYF,TGTGCCACCAGCAGAGAAGCGGGGGGGCCAGAGACCCAGTACTTC
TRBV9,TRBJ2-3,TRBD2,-,CASSLIAGGPSDTQYF,TGTGCCAGCAGCCTTATAGCGGGGGGGCCATCAGATACGCAGTATTTT
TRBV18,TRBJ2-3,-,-,CASSPPGTVGNTQYF,TGTGCCAGCTCACCCCCCGGGACTGTGGGAAATACGCAGTATTTT
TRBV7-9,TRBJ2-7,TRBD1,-,CASSPQGGYEQYF,TGTGCCAGCAGCCCACAGGGGGGATACGAGCAGTACTTC
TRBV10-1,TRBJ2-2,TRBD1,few,CASGDRGYPGELFF,TGCGCCAGCGGGGACAGGGGGTATCCCGGGGAGCTGTTTTTT
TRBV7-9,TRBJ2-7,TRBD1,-,CASSRTGNEQYF,TGTGCCAGCAGCAGGACAGGGAACGAGCAGTACTTC
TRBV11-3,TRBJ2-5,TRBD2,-,CASSPGGAGETQYF,TGTGCCAGCAGCCCCGGGGGGGCCGGAGAGACCCAGTACTTC
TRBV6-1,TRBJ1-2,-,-,CASSEGGSHRAWDGYTF,TGTGCCAGCAGTGAAGGGGGGTCTCACAGGGCATGGGATGGCTACACCTTC
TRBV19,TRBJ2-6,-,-,CASSIRQISSGANVLTF,TGTGCCAGTAGTATAAGACAGATTAGCTCTGGGGCCAACGTCCTGACTTTC
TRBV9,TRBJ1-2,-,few,CASSVWGNYGYTF,TGTGCCAGCAGCGTATGGGGGAACTATGGCTACACCTTC
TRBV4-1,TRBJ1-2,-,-,CASTSTRGRGGSYGYTF,TGCGCCAGCACCTCCACAAGGGGCCGGGGGGGAAGCTATGGCTACACCTTC
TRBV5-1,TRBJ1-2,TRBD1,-,CASSLAETGESGGYTF,TGCGCCAGCAGCTTGGCCGAAACAGGGGAGAGTGGTGGCTACACCTTC
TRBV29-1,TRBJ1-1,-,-,CSVGQGQAFF,TGCAGCGTTGGGCAGGGCCAAGCTTTCTTT
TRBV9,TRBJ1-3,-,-,CASSVQGWSGNTIYF,TGTGCCAGCAGCGTACAGGGTTGGTCTGGAAACACCATATATTTT
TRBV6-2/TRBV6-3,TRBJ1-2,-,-,CASSSDRSYGYTF,TGTGCCAGCAGCTCCGACAGGTCCTATGGCTACACCTTC
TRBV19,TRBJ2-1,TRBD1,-,CASSIERQGRREQFF,TGTGCCAGTAGTATAGAGAGACAGGGACGTCGTGAGCAGTTCTTC
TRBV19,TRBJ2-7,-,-,CASSPSPLNQRGAFGYEQYF,TGTGCCAGTAGTCCATCACCCCTTAACCAGAGGGGGGCGTTCGGGTACGAGCAGTACTTC
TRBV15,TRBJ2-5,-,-,CATSRFEDSHPETQYF,TGTGCCACCAGCCGGTTTGAGGACAGCCACCCAGAGACCCAGTACTTC
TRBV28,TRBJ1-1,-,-,CASGDYGVEAFF,TGTGCCAGCGGAGACTACGGGGTTGAAGCTTTCTTT
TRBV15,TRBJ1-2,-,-,CATSKIKTETNYGYTF,TGTGCCACCAGCAAAATTAAGACAGAGACTAACTATGGCTACACCTTC
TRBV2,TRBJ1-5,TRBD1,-,CASSMGGGWGQPPHF,TGTGCCAGCAGTATGGGGGGGGGCTGGGGACAGCCCCCGCATTTT
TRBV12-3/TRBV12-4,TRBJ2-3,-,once,CASSLTPDTQYF,TGTGCCAGCAGCCTCACACCCGATACGCAGTATTTT
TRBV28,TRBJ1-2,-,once,CASTWTGANYGYTF,TGTGCCAGCACCTGGACTGGAGCAAACTATGGCTACACCTTC
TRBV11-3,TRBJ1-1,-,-,CASSPSMNTEAFF,TGTGCCAGCAGCCCGTCAATGAACACTGAAGCTTTCTTT
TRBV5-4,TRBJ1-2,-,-,CASSQMDSYGYTF,TGTGCCAGCAGCCAGATGGACAGTTATGGCTACACCTTC
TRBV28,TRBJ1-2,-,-,CASSLLLGANYGYTF,TGTGCCAGCAGTTTATTGTTAGGGGCTAACTATGGCTACACCTTC
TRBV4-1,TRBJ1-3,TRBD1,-,CASSRLIGGQGERSGNTIYF,TGCGCCAGCAGCCGCTTAATCGGGGGACAGGGGGAACGCTCTGGAAACACCATATATTTT
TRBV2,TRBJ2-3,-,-,CASIVGSSTDTQYF,TGTGCCAGCATCGTGGGCTCTAGCACAGATACGCAGTATTTT
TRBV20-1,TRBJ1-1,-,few,CSARRTEAFF,TGCAGTGCTAGGCGAACTGAAGCTTTCTTT
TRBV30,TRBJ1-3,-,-,CAWSVQGTGNTIYF,TGTGCCTGGAGTGTACAGGGAACTGGAAACACCATATATTTT
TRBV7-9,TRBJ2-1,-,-,CASSLAFPANEQFF,TGTGCCAGCAGCTTAGCGTTCCCAGCCAATGAGCAGTTCTTC
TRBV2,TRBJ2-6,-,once,CASSVFSGANVLTF,TGTGCCAGCAGTGTTTTCTCTGGGGCCAACGTCCTGACTTTC
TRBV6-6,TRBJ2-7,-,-,CASSNEQGSLYEQYF,TGTGCCAGCAGCAATGAACAGGGATCACTCTACGAGCAGTACTTC
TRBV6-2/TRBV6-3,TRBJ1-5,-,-,CASSYSSVNQPQHF,TGTGCCAGCAGTTACTCCTCAGTAAATCAGCCCCAGCATTTT
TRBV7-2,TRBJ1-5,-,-,CASSAKGSRQPQHF,TGTGCCAGCAGCGCCAAGGGGTCTCGACAGCCCCAGCATTTT
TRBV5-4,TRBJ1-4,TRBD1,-,CASSGPGQGNEKLFF,TGTGCCAGCAGCGGACCGGGACAGGGGAATGAAAAACTGTTTTTT
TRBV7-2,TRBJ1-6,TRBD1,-,CASSPRDSSYNSPLHF,TGTGCCAGCAGCCCGCGGGACAGCAGTTATAATTCACCCCTCCACTTT
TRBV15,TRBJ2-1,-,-,CATSRGNSYNEQFF,TGTGCCACCAGTCGAGGTAACTCCTACAATGAGCAGTTCTTC
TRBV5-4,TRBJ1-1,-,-,CASSLDGPNTEAFF,TGTGCCAGCAGCTTGGACGGGCCGAACACTGAAGCTTTCTTT
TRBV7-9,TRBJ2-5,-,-,CASSLRLGAQETQYF,TGTGCCAGCAGCTTACGGTTGGGGGCTCAAGAGACCCAGTACTTC